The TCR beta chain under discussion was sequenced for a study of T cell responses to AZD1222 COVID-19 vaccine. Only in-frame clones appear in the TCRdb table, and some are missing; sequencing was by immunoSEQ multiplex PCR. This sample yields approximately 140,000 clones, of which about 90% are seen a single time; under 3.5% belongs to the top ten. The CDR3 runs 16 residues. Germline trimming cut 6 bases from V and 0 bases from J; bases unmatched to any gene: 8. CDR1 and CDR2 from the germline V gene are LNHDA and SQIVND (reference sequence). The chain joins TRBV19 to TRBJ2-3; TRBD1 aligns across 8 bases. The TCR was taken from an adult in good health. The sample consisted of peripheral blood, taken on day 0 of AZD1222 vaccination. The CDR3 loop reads CASRPRQGLSTDTQYF. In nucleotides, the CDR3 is TGTGCCAGTAGACCCCGACAGGGGCTGAGCACAGATACGCAGTATTTT.